This T cell receptor (beta chain) was found in a study of T cells after yellow fever vaccination (dated by TCRdb to the late 2010s). Study-wide context: The SMART-Seq v4 Ultra Low Input RNA kit was used to prepare libraries from fractions with low cell numbers. The cohort comprised two healthy male donors, one aged 18 to 30 and one aged 30 to 40 years. To follow T-cell clones before and after both primary and booster YFV17D yellow fever vaccination, bulk TCR alpha and beta repertoires underwent longitudinal sequencing. Blood was collected at multiple timepoints before and after primary and secondary immunization, and bulk PBMC replicates and cell subsets were isolated. The full study reports these points: A small share of clonotypes was detected in both CD4 and CD8 compartments, with the overlap likely arising from convergent recombination. Compared with the primary T-cell response, the secondary T-cell response was faster but weaker, reaching its peak on day 5 rather than on day 15. Because the study included only a couple of donors, the extent to which the findings can be generalized is limited. After the booster, most of the clones that had expanded following primary vaccination were detected again (96% of CD4 and around 90% of CD8), which suggests that memory was broadly maintained. Because abundant contaminating clonotypes from the bulk population could be contained in FACS-sorted repertoires, computational filtering was required.

In light of the paper, this sample's treatment or condition label describes: live attenuated yellow fever vaccine strain. Two biological replicates of bulk PBMCs were collected at each blood-draw timepoint. PBMCs were isolated from peripheral blood using a standard Ficoll-Paque protocol. TriZol was used to extract RNA from bulk PBMCs, from CD4 and CD8 fractions, and from dextramer-positive and dextramer-negative fractions. The CDR3 spans 13 residues, from the cysteine through the phenylalanine. Solely the CDR3 DNA is kept, with 39 bases framed from the first base. V is cut back by 3 bases and J by 6 bases, with 6 bases in the junction unmatched. CDR1 is given as SGHRS and CDR2 as YFSETQ, both from the germline V gene. TCR cDNA was synthesized by 5'RACE template switching, through which a universal primer site and unique molecular identifiers were introduced. Priming for cDNA synthesis came from both the TCR alpha and TCR beta constant segments. Library amplification involved two PCR steps, and the second step added sample barcodes and sequencing adapters. Libraries were sequenced on Illumina HiSeq 2500 (2x100 bp) or NovaSeq (2x150 bp). The source study handled its data this way. Reads were demultiplexed and collapsed into UMI consensus sequences with MIGEC, and V(D)J alignment was performed with MiXCR. Vaccine-responding clonotypes were identified with edgeR using replicate PBMC samples, with FDR below 0.01 and a log2 fold change above 5 up to day 15 being required. CD4 or CD8 identity was assigned to each bulk clonotype according to whether the clonotype was present at higher abundance in the sequenced CD4 repertoire or the sequenced CD8 repertoire. TCRdb redid the processing of the public reads, applying fastp at Q25 and MiXCR, and retained in-frame beta chains. Rows are combined by CDR3 protein, so each entry shows the most common genes and DNA. None of the V and J calls come from the authors' own analysis; TCRdb made them. For this sample there are approximately 550,000 distinct CDR3 sequences; 15% to 20% appear just once. The ten largest clones represent approximately 15% of the sample.

This clonotype has ten or more counts. Its binding antigen is unknown. Nothing much larger sits one base from this clone, and base qualities are not available. The material was PBMCs, obtained 15 days after the yellow fever booster vaccination. This chain is built from TRBV5-1 and TRBJ2-7; a stretch of 7 junction bases matches TRBD1. The TCR sequence derives from a man aged 30 to 39 who received the YFV17D yellow fever vaccine. The CDR3 amino acid sequence is: CASSSTGYSEQYF. The DNA sequence follows: TGCGCCAGCAGCTCGACAGGGTACTCCGAGCAGTACTTC.